The clone carrying this TCR beta chain was recorded only once. Its antigen remains unknown. The data were obtained in a study of shared clonotypes between healthy human individuals. CDR3 length: 16 residues. The germline CDR1 and CDR2 sequences are SGHRS and YFSETQ. V dropped 0 bases and J dropped 1; count of bases not matched to a gene: 3. Clones were sequenced by immunoSEQ multiplex PCR, and TCRdb holds only the in-frame ones, with some missing. Of approximately 2,300,000 clones in the sample, approximately 90% are singletons; the top ten hold approximately 0.4%. Every one of the donors was a Caucasian adult that lived in Nashville, Tennessee. Broader study findings: The sampled material consisted only of blood, and tissue repertoires are likely to differ. On the whole, naive subsets had larger estimated richness than memory subsets had.

The J gene is TRBJ2-2, the V gene TRBV5-1; 7 nucleotides agree with TRBD2. The sequencing input was naive CD4+ T cells from PBMCs. Subset denoted: CD45RA+ positively selected. The source of this sequence is a man between 18 and 35 years old in good health. Some clones in this sample may be carry-over from other donors' samples. CDR3 amino acids: CASSLEGRGNTGELFF. In nucleotides, the CDR3 is TGCGCCAGCAGCTTGGAGGGGAGGGGGAACACCGGGGAGCTGTTTTTT.